This T cell receptor (beta chain) appears in the sequencing data of a study of response to subunit inactivated influenza vaccine. Findings of the study overall: New T cells are recruited in small numbers by each seasonal influenza vaccination, according to the authors' suggestion.

CDR3 length equals 16 residues. Germline assignment: CDR1 LGHNA and CDR2 YNFKEQ. Trimming took 0 bases from V and 7 from J; bases not matched to a gene: 9. In this sample, this clonotype turned up a few times. Its antigen is unknown. TCRdb ran MiXCR on the RT-PCR reads and lists one entry per CDR3 protein. The repertoire holds hundreds of thousands of distinct CDR3 sequences, with approximately 15% as singletons. The input for sequencing was PBMCs from blood, taken approximately 15 days before vaccination. The clonotype comes from a man between 45 and 60 years old who received an inactivated influenza vaccine. The chain has TRBV4-2 and TRBJ1-2; 9 bases fit TRBD1. CDR3 residues: CASSQDLIQGAFGYTF. CDR3 DNA sequence: TGTGCCAGCAGCCAAGATCTGATACAGGGGGCGTTTGGCTACACCTTC.